The TCR beta chain described here comes from a study of cytomegalovirus exposure and HLA in healthy donors. Study-wide background: Most genotyped donors, 65% to 85% of 350 to 500, had Caucasian-associated genetic ancestry. Overall study results and limits: Presence/absence analyses assumed roughly uniform sequencing depth across donors.

This clone appeared a few times. What it binds is unknown. PCR was performed using 60 Vbeta and 13 Jbeta primers. Measured with immunoSEQ multiplex PCR; TCRdb has only the in-frame clones, and not every one. This table has some 200,000 clones, approximately 83% appearing once. The CDR3 extends over 14 amino acids. Losses at the gene ends were 3 bases for V and 1 base for J; bases not matched to a gene: 2. Germline CDR1 and CDR2: ENHRY and SYGVKD. The V call is TRBV10-3, the J call TRBJ1-1; 7 bases map to TRBD1. Material: PBMCs. The clonotype comes from a girl aged 10 to 17 in good health and CMV-seronegative. CDR3 residues: CAISEDRANTEAFF. The CDR3 DNA sequence: TGTGCCATCAGTGAAGACAGGGCGAACACTGAAGCTTTCTTT.